This T cell receptor (beta chain) was sequenced in a study of blood T cell repertoires in COVID-19. At the level of the study: Sources were T cells, B-cell-depleted T cells, or PBMCs; the material itself was cDNA or gDNA.

Sequenced by immunoSEQ multiplex PCR; TCRdb stores in-frame clones only, minus some. The sample yields some 360,000 clones, 70% to 90% seen once. Germline lookup yields CDR1 SGHRS and CDR2 YFSETQ. V shed 2 bases, J shed 5 bases, and the junction held 5 bases outside the gene matches. CDR3 length equals 15 residues. Sequenced input: peripheral blood. The chain employs TRBV5-1 and TRBJ2-7, with 12 bases identical to TRBD1. This sequence was found in a woman aged 60-75 years with COVID-19, enrolled during active disease. CDR3 DNA: TGCGCCAGCAGCTTATCGGGACAGGGGGCGCACGAGCAGTACTTC. Residues: CASSLSGQGAHEQYF.